Included here is one T cell receptor (beta chain) sequence, with context. This specimen comes from a study of shared clonotypes between healthy human individuals. Clones were read by immunoSEQ multiplex PCR, and TCRdb kept only the in-frame ones, dropping some. The profile shows some 2,500,000 clones, roughly 93% of them singletons. The sequence came from a young man in good health. Some clones in this sample may be carry-over from other donors' samples. The specimen was naive CD4+ T cells from PBMCs. Subset: CD45RA+ positively selected.

The CDR3 DNA follows: TGTGCCAGCAGCCATGGGCTTTCGGGAGGGTTACGAACGTACAATGAGCAGTTCTTC. Amino acid sequence: CASSHGLSGGLRTYNEQFF. The chain has TRBV14 and TRBJ2-1; 8 nucleotides match TRBD2. Germline values: CDR1 SGHDN, CDR2 FVKESK. The CDR3 spans 19 residues. The V gene end was trimmed by 3 bases and the J gene end by 4 bases; junction bases not matched to a gene: 17.